This T cell receptor (beta chain) derives from a study of CDR3 diversity in severe acne. In its sample, this clonotype was seen many times. In TCRdb, the PCR reads were re-called with MiXCR into one record per CDR3 protein. The sample yields about 97,000 distinct CDR3 sequences, more than 45% seen once. The CDR3 extends over 13 amino acids. The V gene's germline CDR1 is SGHTA and CDR2 FQGNSA. The V and J ends lost 6 bases and 3 bases respectively, with 9 bases between them. This sequence joins TRBV7-2 and TRBJ2-1; maybe TRBD1 (5 bases). Sequencing was done on a sample of blood. This receptor was obtained from a male donor with acne. CDR3 protein: CASRGGHYNEQFF. For the CDR3, the DNA is TGTGCCAGCAGAGGTGGACACTACAATGAGCAGTTCTTC.